The next 30 T cell receptor beta chains were all read from a single sample in a study of blood T cell repertoires in COVID-19. Sequencing was performed with immunoSEQ multiplex PCR; in TCRdb, only in-frame clones are kept and a portion is missing. The table records fewer than 250,000 clones, over 75% of them present only once. Sequencing used peripheral blood. Receptors were obtained from a woman between 35 and 50 years old with acute or convalescent COVID-19.

CDR3 nucleotide sequence: TGTGCCAGCACCCGGACAGGGACGCGTGGAAACACCATATATTTT. Translation gives CASTRTGTRGNTIYF. The chain combines TRBV6-5 with TRBJ1-3, with TRBD1 matching over 8 bases. Germline loops: CDR1 MNHEY, CDR2 SVGAGI. The CDR3 consists of 15 residues. V lost 7 bases and J lost 3; bases outside the gene matches: 8.

This chain links TRBV19 with TRBJ1-5; a weak D match, TRBD1 (5 bases). This CDR3 is built from 14 residues. The ends were cut back, 3 bases at V and 3 bases at J, with 9 bases in the middle. Germline-derived CDR1 and CDR2 are LNHDA and SQIVND (reference sequence). CDR3 in DNA: TGTGCCAGTAGTATTCAGGGATTCAATCAGCCCCAGCATTTT. It is translated as CASSIQGFNQPQHF.

The chain links TRBV10-3 to TRBJ2-3; tentative D call: TRBD1 (6 bases). Germline V CDR1 and CDR2: ENHRY, SYGVKD. V lost 2 bases and J lost 1, with 10 bases in between. The CDR3 extends over 15 amino acids. The CDR3 nucleotides read TGTGCCATCAGTGAGGTGGGACAAGGCACAGATACGCAGTATTTT. It yields the protein CAISEVGQGTDTQYF.

This chain joins TRBV5-8 and TRBJ1-5; D remains ambiguous. The CDR3 runs to 14 residues. Germline V gene data show CDR1 as SGHTS and CDR2 as YDEGEE. V was clipped by 0 bases and J by 8 bases, with 12 bases between them. The CDR3 sequence is CASSLGHGIEPQHF. The CDR3 coding sequence is TGTGCCAGCAGCTTGGGGCACGGGATAGAGCCCCAGCATTTT. The full variable domain, in which reference TRBV5-8 and TRBJ1-5 provide the parts outside the CDR3, is EAGVTQSPTHLIKTRGQQATLRCSPISGHTSVYWYQQALGLGLQFLLWYDEGEERNRGNFPPRFSGRQFPNYSSELNVNALELEDSALYLCASSLGHGIEPQHFGDGTRLSIL.

The rearrangement joins TRBV19 to TRBJ2-3, with TRBD1 matching over 9 bases. Per the germline V gene, CDR1 is LNHDA and CDR2 is SQIVND (reference sequence). J was trimmed by 5 bases and V by 7 bases; bases with no gene match: 7. The CDR3 has 14 amino acids. The DNA for the CDR3 is TGTGCCAGTACCCCACAGGGGGCTGAAGATACGCAGTATTTT. It encodes CASTPQGAEDTQYF.

This chain links TRBV6-5 with TRBJ1-1, with 8 bases that match TRBD1. The CDR3 is 13 amino acids. The V and J ends lost 6 bases and 3 bases, in that order; junction bases with no gene match: 3. CDR1 and CDR2 (germline): MNHEY, SVGAGI. The CDR3 reads CASSPQGDTEAFF. The CDR3, as DNA: TGTGCCAGCAGCCCACAGGGGGACACTGAAGCTTTCTTT.

This chain connects TRBV28 to TRBJ1-2; 11 positions agree with TRBD1. Trimming removed 6 bases from V and 6 bases from J; junction bases left unmatched: 12. Germline V gives CDR1 MDHEN, CDR2 SYDVKM. This CDR3 has 16 amino acids. CDR3 DNA: TGTGCCAGCAGCCAAGGGACAGGGGGTTTCATGGATGGCTACACCTTC. The encoded protein is CASSQGTGGFMDGYTF.

The genes are TRBV5-6 and TRBJ2-7; a weak D match, TRBD2 (5 bases). The CDR3 loop spans 17 amino acids. Deletions cut 0 bases from V and 0 bases from J, with 16 bases between. The germline V gene has CDR1 SGHDT and CDR2 YYEEEE. DNA of the CDR3: TGTGCCAGCAGCTTGGCCGGTTGGCGGGCCAGCTCCTACGAGCAGTACGTC. Amino acids: CASSLAGWRASSYEQYV.

J is TRBJ2-2 and V is TRBV5-1; perhaps TRBD1 as D (6 bases). This CDR3 spans 14 amino acids. From germline, CDR1 is SGHRS and CDR2 YFSETQ. Trimming removed 1 base from V and 6 bases from J, with 10 bases in between. Here the CDR3 reads CASSLNRDPGELFF. The CDR3 DNA sequence: TGCGCCAGCAGCTTGAACAGGGACCCCGGGGAGCTGTTTTTT.

This rearrangement joins TRBV20-1 to TRBJ2-5; 10 bases agree with TRBD2. Germline V gene data show CDR1 as DFQATT and CDR2 as SNEGSKA (reference sequence). J lost 3 bases, V lost 3 bases, and 7 bases had no gene match. The CDR3 is 15 residues long. The CDR3 region is CSASGSGGLEETQYF. CDR3 DNA: TGCAGTGCTAGTGGTAGCGGGGGGTTGGAAGAGACCCAGTACTTC.

Only one count was recorded for this clone. The chain uses TRBV5-3 and TRBJ1-5; D is unresolved. TRBV5-3 is labeled an ORF, and its function is uncertain. CDR3 length: 14 amino acids. V shed 1 base and J shed 6 bases, with 11 bases lying between them. DNA for the CDR3: TGTGCCAGAAGCTTGACGAGGGTCGGTCAGCCCCAGCATTTT. Encoded protein: CARSLTRVGQPQHF.

The CDR3 nucleotides are TGTGCCAGCAGCGGAGGGGGCAGGGGGGACTATGGCTACACCTTC. Its protein is CASSGGGRGDYGYTF. The chain employs TRBV9 and TRBJ1-2; 7 bases map to TRBD1. Germline V gives CDR1 SGDLS, CDR2 YYNGEE. V shed 3 bases and J 3 bases; nucleotides not matched to a gene: 8. This CDR3 region has 15 residues.

V usage is TRBV18 and J usage is TRBJ1-3; D remains unclear. Germline V lookup: CDR1 KGHSH, CDR2 LQKENI. The CDR3 covers 16 residues. Trimming pared 0 bases from V and 2 bases from J, leaving 11 bases between. CDR3 DNA sequence: TGTGCCAGCTCACCACCAGAGGCAGCCCCTGGAAACACCATATATTTT. Translating it yields CASSPPEAAPGNTIYF. Filled out from reference TRBV18 and TRBJ1-3, the complete variable domain reads NAGVMQNPRHLVRRRGQEARLRCSPMKGHSHVYWYRQLPEEGLKFMVYLQKENIIDESGMPKERFSAEFPKEGPSILRIQQVVRGDSAAYFCASSPPEAAPGNTIYFGEGSWLTVV.

The chain has TRBV12-3 or TRBV12-4 and TRBJ2-5; D ambiguous. V was cut by 1 base and J by 9 bases, with 9 bases left in between. The CDR3 has 12 residues. This CDR3 is CASSLDALAQYF. As DNA, the CDR3 is TGTGCCAGCAGTTTAGACGCTCTAGCCCAGTACTTC.

J is TRBJ2-2 and V is TRBV4-1, with TRBD1 matching 8 bases. Germline V lookup: CDR1 MGHRA, CDR2 YSYEKL. The CDR3 is 16 residues long. The J segment lost 1 base and the V segment lost 4 bases, leaving 5 bases of the junction unmatched. Here the CDR3 reads CASSLPGQVNTGELFF. CDR3 nucleotide sequence: TGCGCCAGCAGCCTCCCGGGACAGGTGAACACCGGGGAGCTGTTTTTT.

V usage is TRBV12-3 or TRBV12-4 and J usage is TRBJ1-2, with D perhaps matching TRBD1 (5 bases). V was shortened by 5 bases and J by 3 bases, with 10 bases between the two germline ends. The CDR3 runs to 13 residues. CDR3 region: CASSRDSYYGYTF. For the CDR3, the DNA is TGTGCCAGCAGTAGAGACAGCTACTATGGCTACACCTTC.

J is TRBJ1-1 and V is TRBV12-3 or TRBV12-4; D ambiguous. This CDR3 is 12 amino acids long. V lost 3 bases and J 6 bases, leaving 8 bases between the germline ends. The CDR3 is CASSFGGPEAFF. CDR3 DNA sequence: TGTGCCAGCAGTTTTGGTGGCCCTGAAGCTTTCTTT.

The count of this clone is one. This rearrangement joins TRBV18 to TRBJ1-1; D might be TRBD1 (6 bases). The germline V and J ends were trimmed by 3 bases and 0 bases, with 14 bases remaining between them. The germline V gene has CDR1 KGHSH and CDR2 LQKENI. The CDR3 is 16 residues long. In nucleotides, the CDR3 is TGTGCCAGCTCACCCGGACAGCAATTAATGAACACTGAAGCTTTCTTT. It yields the protein CASSPGQQLMNTEAFF.

The chain employs TRBV29-1 and TRBJ1-2, with D tentatively TRBD1 (6 bases). Germline CDR1 reads SQVTM; CDR2 reads ANQGSEA. CDR3 length equals 13 residues. Trimming took off 1 base at V and 6 bases at J, with 12 bases between the two ends. CDR3 sequence: CSVEGPPGDGYTF. The DNA for the CDR3 is TGCAGCGTTGAAGGCCCGCCAGGGGATGGCTACACCTTC.

The J gene is TRBJ1-5, the V gene TRBV19, with D possibly TRBD1 on 6 matching bases. Per the germline V gene, CDR1 is LNHDA and CDR2 is SQIVND (reference sequence). The CDR3 is 18 amino acids. The V end was cut by 3 bases, the J end by 0 bases, with 18 bases between. CDR3 sequence reads: CASSILGAGAYSNQPQHF. Written as DNA, the CDR3 is TGTGCCAGTAGTATTCTGGGGGCGGGGGCTTATAGCAATCAGCCCCAGCATTTT.

The CDR3 coding sequence is TGTGCCAGCAGTGGGGGCAGGGCCAGCTCCTATAATTCACCCCTCCACTTT. It translates to CASSGGRASSYNSPLHF. This chain joins TRBV2 and TRBJ1-6; TRBD1 might be the D (5 bases). Trimming removed 4 bases at V and 0 bases at J, with 13 bases between. This CDR3 is built from 17 residues. Germline V gene data show CDR1 as SNHLY and CDR2 as FYNNEI.

The chain employs TRBV9 and TRBJ2-1, with 7 bases lining up with TRBD2. CDR1 SGDLS and CDR2 YYNGEE come from the germline V gene. Unmatched junction bases numbered 10, after V lost 4 bases and J lost 6 bases. The CDR3 contains 15 residues. The DNA for the CDR3 is TGTGCCAGCAGCCAGACCGTACTAGCGTCCAATGAGCAGTTCTTC. It yields the protein CASSQTVLASNEQFF.

The rearrangement links TRBV23-1 to TRBJ1-2; D unresolved. TRBV23-1 is an open reading frame, and its role is uncertain. CDR3 size: 19 residues. V was trimmed by 4 bases and J by 3 bases, leaving 27 bases between them. The chain's CDR3 is CASSLKGGIDKPGDYGYTF. DNA for the CDR3: TGCGCCAGCAGTCTTAAGGGAGGAATCGACAAGCCTGGGGACTATGGCTACACCTTC.

The chain joins TRBV18 to TRBJ1-2, with unresolved D. This CDR3 is 14 amino acids long. From germline, CDR1 is KGHSH and CDR2 LQKENI. Trimming left V 0 bases short and J 4 bases short, with 9 bases between. The CDR3 region has the DNA TGTGCCAGCTCACCACCTTTACAAAGCTATGGCTACACCTTC. Protein sequence: CASSPPLQSYGYTF.

This chain connects TRBV18 to TRBJ2-5; D unresolved. The germline CDR1 and CDR2 sequences are KGHSH and LQKENI. The CDR3 is 12 amino acids. V was pared by 3 bases and J by 5 bases, with 7 bases between. For the CDR3, the DNA is TGTGCCAGCTCACCTAACACGGAGACCCAGTACTTC. Encoded protein: CASSPNTETQYF.

The chain is built from TRBV5-1 and TRBJ1-5, with 8 nucleotides matching TRBD1. Unmatched junction bases numbered 6, after V lost 4 bases and J lost 6 bases. Germline CDR1 is SGHRS and CDR2 is YFSETQ. The CDR3 runs to 14 residues. The CDR3 bases are TGCGCCAGCAGCCCCGGACAGGGAGGTCAGCCCCAGCATTTT. Residues: CASSPGQGGQPQHF. Looking up the rest from reference TRBV5-1 and TRBJ1-5 gives the full variable domain: KAGVTQTPRYLIKTRGQQVTLSCSPISGHRSVSWYQQTPGQGLQFLFEYFSETQRNKGNFPGRFSGRQFSNSRSEMNVSTLELGDSALYLCASSPGQGGQPQHFGDGTRLSIL.

This rearrangement joins TRBV29-1 to TRBJ1-3; TRBD1 agrees at 9 bases. Germline V CDR1 and CDR2: SQVTM, ANQGSEA. V lost 7 bases and J lost 1; bases outside the gene matches: 11. CDR3 length: 16 residues. This CDR3 reads CSAGTGSGSSGNTIYF. CDR3 nucleotide sequence: TGCAGCGCGGGGACAGGGTCGGGTTCTTCTGGAAACACCATATATTTT.

The genes are TRBV7-2 and TRBJ2-3; D call uncertain. Trimming left V 5 bases short and J 9 bases short, with 18 bases between. Germline V gene lookup returns CDR1 SGHTA and CDR2 FQGNSA. The CDR3 is 14 amino acids. CDR3 amino acids: CASSPPVNARTQYF. CDR3 nucleotides: TGTGCCAGCAGCCCCCCTGTGAATGCGAGGACGCAGTATTTT.

This chain links TRBV6-5 with TRBJ2-3; possibly TRBD1 for D (6 bases). The CDR3 contains 14 residues. V was shortened by 6 bases and J by 0 bases, with 10 bases between the two germline ends. Germline loops: CDR1 MNHEY, CDR2 SVGAGI. CDR3 in amino acids: CASRPQGSTDTQYF. As DNA, the CDR3 is TGTGCCAGCAGGCCTCAGGGGAGCACAGATACGCAGTATTTT.

This chain uses TRBV6-5 with TRBJ1-6; 8 positions agree with TRBD1. The trim removed 5 bases at V and 8 bases at J, leaving 5 bases unmatched. CDR1 is MNHEY and CDR2 is SVGAGI in the germline V gene. The CDR3 consists of 14 residues. The CDR3 nucleotides are TGTGCCAGCAGTCCCAGGGGGCTGCATTCACCCCTCCACTTT. It encodes CASSPRGLHSPLHF.